There are many counts of the clone carrying this T cell receptor (beta chain). Its antigen is undetermined. Preparation of the TCRbeta library used unique molecular identifiers. TCRdb analysed the PCR reads with MiXCR anew, one entry per CDR3 protein. Of fewer than 350,000 distinct CDR3 sequences detected, around a tenth appear once; the ten largest clones hold less than 25%. The sample comes from a study of T-cell reconstitution after alpha-beta-depleted transplantation in children. Whole-study results and caveats: About two months after transplant, alpha-beta T cells reportedly came from several hundred expanded graft clones. The study traced high day-60 TCRbeta diversity in some patients to surviving recipient T cells and thymic progenitors. The authors attributed T-cell counts and diversity one year after transplant mostly to newly produced T cells.

The sequence derives from a male patient aged 2-15 years who had a stem cell transplant for chronic granulomatous disease, so the T cells may come from the graft donor. Sequenced material: peripheral blood, taken 180 days after TCRalphabeta/CD19-depleted stem cell transplant.

The DNA of the CDR3 is TGCAGTGCTAGAGATCAGTACCGTGGGGACACCGGGGAGCTGTTTTTT. It codes for CSARDQYRGDTGELFF. This chain connects TRBV20-1 to TRBJ2-2; D unclear. V was clipped by 0 bases and J by 3 bases, with 14 bases between them. Germline assignment: CDR1 DFQATT and CDR2 SNEGSKA (reference sequence). CDR3 length equals 16 residues.